This T cell receptor (beta chain) was identified in a study of cytomegalovirus exposure and HLA in healthy donors. The PCR ran on 60 Vbeta and 13 Jbeta primers. Profiling relied on immunoSEQ multiplex PCR, and the TCRdb table lists in-frame clones only, not all of them. The profile shows around 140,000 clones, 75% to 85% of them singletons. Study outcomes and limitations: Some highly shared sequence variants likely arose as a pipeline artifact. The study had only CMV serostatus as immune exposure information.

A note on this clone: Its antigen is currently unknown.

Those who donated were healthy bone marrow donors. This TCR was sampled from a man aged 35-49 years in good health and CMV-seronegative. The specimen sequenced was PBMCs.

In DNA, the CDR3 is TGTGCCAGCAGCGTTACAGGGGGCGGCACTGAAGCTTTCTTT. Protein: CASSVTGGGTEAFF. The chain uses TRBV9 and TRBJ1-1; 9 positions match TRBD1. V lost 2 bases, J lost 4 bases, and 3 bases stayed unmatched. The CDR3 has 14 residues. Germline V gene lookup returns CDR1 SGDLS and CDR2 YYNGEE.